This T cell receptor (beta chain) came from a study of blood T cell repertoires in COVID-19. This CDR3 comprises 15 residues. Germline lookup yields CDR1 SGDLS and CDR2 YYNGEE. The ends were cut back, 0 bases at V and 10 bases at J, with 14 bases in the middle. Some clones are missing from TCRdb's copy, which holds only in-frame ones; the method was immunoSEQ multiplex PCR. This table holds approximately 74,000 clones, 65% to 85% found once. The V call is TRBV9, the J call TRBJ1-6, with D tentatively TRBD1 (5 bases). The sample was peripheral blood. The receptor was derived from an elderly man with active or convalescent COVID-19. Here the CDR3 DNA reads TGTGCCAGCAGCGTAGCTGACACAGGAGCCTCACCCCTCCACTTT. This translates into CASSVADTGASPLHF.